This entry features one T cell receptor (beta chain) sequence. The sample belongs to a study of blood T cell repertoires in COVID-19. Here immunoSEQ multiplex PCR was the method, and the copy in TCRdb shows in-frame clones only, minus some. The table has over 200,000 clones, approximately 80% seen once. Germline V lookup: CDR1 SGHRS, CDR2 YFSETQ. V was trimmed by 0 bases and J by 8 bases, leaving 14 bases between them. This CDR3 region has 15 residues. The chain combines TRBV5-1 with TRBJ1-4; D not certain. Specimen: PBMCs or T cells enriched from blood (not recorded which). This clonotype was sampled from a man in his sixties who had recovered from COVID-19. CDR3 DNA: TGCGCCAGCAGCTTGGGGGCCCTCCGCAACGAAAAACTGTTTTTT. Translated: CASSLGALRNEKLFF. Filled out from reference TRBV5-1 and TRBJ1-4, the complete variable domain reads KAGVTQTPRYLIKTRGQQVTLSCSPISGHRSVSWYQQTPGQGLQFLFEYFSETQRNKGNFPGRFSGRQFSNSRSEMNVSTLELGDSALYLCASSLGALRNEKLFFGSGTQLSVL.